The source of this TCR beta chain is a study of T cell responses to AZD1222 COVID-19 vaccine. Study overall: Second doses at about 4 or about 12 weeks were pooled. General study findings and limits: Clonal diversity was possibly underestimated, and the donors were mostly white British, with more females. Baseline seropositives among AZD1222 recipients totaled only 5 to 7. Repertoire sampling was restricted to post-peak T cell response timepoints.

The assay was immunoSEQ multiplex PCR, and TCRdb's table has in-frame clones only and misses some. The sample records about 130,000 clones, approximately 87% being singletons. From germline, CDR1 is SGHTA and CDR2 FQGTGA. This CDR3 is built from 14 residues. V gave up 4 bases and J gave up 2 bases; unmatched junction bases: 3. In the case of this clone: Its antigen remains unknown.

Sample: peripheral blood, taken on day 0 of AZD1222 vaccination. The receptor's source is an adult in good health. The rearrangement links TRBV7-3 to TRBJ1-2; 8 nucleotides align to TRBD1. This CDR3 is CASSSGGKNYGYTF. For the CDR3, the DNA is TGTGCCAGCAGCTCAGGGGGCAAGAACTATGGCTACACCTTC.